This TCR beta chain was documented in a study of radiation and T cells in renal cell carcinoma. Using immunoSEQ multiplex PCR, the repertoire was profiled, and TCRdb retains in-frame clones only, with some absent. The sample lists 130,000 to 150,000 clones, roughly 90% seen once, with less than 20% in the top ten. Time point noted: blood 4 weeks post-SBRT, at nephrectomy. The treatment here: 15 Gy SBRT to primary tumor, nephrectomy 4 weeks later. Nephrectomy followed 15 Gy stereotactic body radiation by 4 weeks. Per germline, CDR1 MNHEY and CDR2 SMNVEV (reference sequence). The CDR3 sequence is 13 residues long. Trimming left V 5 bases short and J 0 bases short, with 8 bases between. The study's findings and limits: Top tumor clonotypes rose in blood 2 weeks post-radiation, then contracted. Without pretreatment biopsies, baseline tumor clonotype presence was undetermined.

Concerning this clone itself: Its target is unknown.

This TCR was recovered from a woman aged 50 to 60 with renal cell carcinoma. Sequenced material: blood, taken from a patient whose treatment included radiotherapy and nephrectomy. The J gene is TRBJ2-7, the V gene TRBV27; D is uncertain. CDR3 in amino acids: CASSTQSSYEQYF. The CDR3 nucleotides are TGTGCCAGCAGTACCCAGAGCTCCTACGAGCAGTACTTC.